The present TCR beta chain was sequenced within a study of CD8 T cells in Susac syndrome. The sequenced target, TCR beta, came from blood CD8+ and CD4+ T cells. TEMRA cells were FACS-enriched, with CD8+ and CD4+ T cells isolated negatively. cDNA came from around 0.5 to 1 ug RNA primed by random hexamers. TCRdb called the immunoSEQ multiplex PCR reads again in MiXCR, with one record for every CDR3 protein. This repertoire shows under 200,000 distinct CDR3 sequences, approximately 96% found once; its top ten account for roughly 0.093%. The V end lost 0 bases, the J end lost 2 bases, and 8 bases lay between the germline ends. Germline lookup yields CDR1 GTSNPN and CDR2 SVGIG (reference sequence). This CDR3 has 14 residues.

The sample consisted of CD4+ T cells from PBMCs. This TCR was recovered from a human donor with Susac syndrome. V gene TRBV30 combines with J gene TRBJ1-5; D is unclear. The CDR3 is CAWSVPWGNQPQHF. CDR3 DNA: TGTGCCTGGAGTGTACCCTGGGGCAATCAGCCCCAGCATTTT.